This T cell receptor (beta chain) was obtained from a study of blood T cell repertoires in COVID-19. The protocol was immunoSEQ multiplex PCR, while the TCRdb copy is restricted to in-frame clones and leaves out a portion. The sample lists hundreds of thousands of clones, more than 70% occurring once. Participants spanned ages about 18 to 100 years and resided in about 25 US areas. Looked up from germline, CDR1 is MNHNY and CDR2 is SVGAGI (reference sequence). The CDR3 spans 24 residues. Deletions cut 5 bases from V and 0 bases from J, with 38 bases between. The sample was PBMCs or T cells enriched from blood (not recorded which). V and J are TRBV6-6 and TRBJ2-1, with D perhaps matching TRBD2 (6 bases). This clonotype was obtained from a woman aged 40 to 49 with acute COVID-19. The CDR3 protein is CASSPIFFGSLVMGAKDSYNEQFF. The CDR3 bases are TGTGCCAGCAGTCCTATTTTCTTCGGGAGTTTAGTAATGGGTGCCAAAGACTCCTACAATGAGCAGTTCTTC.